A single sample is the source of the 9 T cell receptor beta chains below, sequenced in a study of cytomegalovirus exposure and HLA in healthy donors. 60 Vbeta and 13 Jbeta primers were used in PCR. The protocol was immunoSEQ multiplex PCR, while the TCRdb copy is restricted to in-frame clones and leaves out a portion. The repertoire includes 160,000 or so clones, about four fifths of them detected once, and roughly 0.5% sits in the top ten. Input material: PBMCs. All receptors come from a woman aged 50 to 65 in good health and CMV-seronegative.

The V call is TRBV19, the J call TRBJ1-1; D gene unclear. From germline, CDR1 is LNHDA and CDR2 SQIVND (reference sequence). The V gene lost 11 bases and the J gene lost 8 bases, with 15 bases spanning the gap. The CDR3 is made up of 11 amino acids. CDR3: CADRLRREAFF. The CDR3 DNA reads as TGTGCCGATCGATTGCGTCGGGAAGCTTTCTTT.

V usage is TRBV5-1 and J usage is TRBJ1-2; D remains unclear. The V end lost 0 bases, the J end lost 3 bases, and 12 bases lay between the germline ends. The CDR3 spans 15 residues. Germline lookup yields CDR1 SGHRS and CDR2 YFSETQ. CDR3 sequence: CASSLDGSSDYGYTF. The CDR3 coding sequence is TGCGCCAGCAGCTTGGATGGGAGCTCTGACTATGGCTACACCTTC.

The chain employs TRBV28 and TRBJ1-3; 8 nucleotides agree with TRBD1. Germline V gives CDR1 MDHEN, CDR2 SYDVKM. The CDR3 is 17 amino acids. V shed 6 bases, J shed 0 bases, and the junction held 10 bases outside the gene matches. This CDR3 reads CASRKGTGFFSGNTIYF. The CDR3 coding sequence is TGTGCCAGCAGAAAGGGGACAGGTTTTTTCTCTGGAAACACCATATATTTT.

The chain employs TRBV6-5 and TRBJ1-1; a weak D match, TRBD1 (6 bases). Trimming stripped 6 bases from V and 1 base from J, with 12 bases between. Germline lookup yields CDR1 MNHEY and CDR2 SVGAGI. The CDR3 length is 14 residues. The chain's CDR3 is CASRVRGENTEAFF. Written as DNA, the CDR3 is TGTGCCAGCAGAGTCAGGGGAGAGAACACTGAAGCTTTCTTT.

The chain links TRBV19 to TRBJ1-4; TRBD1 is a possible D gene (5 bases). Looked up from germline, CDR1 is LNHDA and CDR2 is SQIVND (reference sequence). The CDR3 is made up of 16 amino acids. Trimming removed 2 bases at V and 1 base at J, with 11 bases between. The CDR3 region is CASSITPGKTNEKLFF. The CDR3, as DNA: TGTGCCAGTAGTATAACCCCAGGGAAAACTAATGAAAAACTGTTTTTT.

The genes are TRBV2 and TRBJ1-5, with D perhaps matching TRBD1 (5 bases). Trimming pared 6 bases from V and 0 bases from J, leaving 9 bases between. Germline V gene lookup returns CDR1 SNHLY and CDR2 FYNNEI. The CDR3 covers 14 residues. CDR3 amino acids: CASRGQYSNQPQHF. The CDR3 region has the DNA TGTGCCAGCAGGGGGCAGTATAGCAATCAGCCCCAGCATTTT.

V and J are TRBV5-4 and TRBJ2-1; D not resolved. Trimming pared 0 bases from V and 5 bases from J, leaving 12 bases between. CDR1 is SGHNT, CDR2 YYREEE, per germline (reference sequence). CDR3 size: 15 residues. The CDR3 loop is CASSLDGSKNNEQFF. The CDR3 bases are TGTGCCAGCAGCTTGGATGGTAGCAAAAACAATGAGCAGTTCTTC.

The chain recombines TRBV19 with TRBJ2-3; TRBD1 might be the D (5 bases). V lost 5 bases to trimming and J lost 0 bases, with 9 bases between them. The CDR3 extends over 14 amino acids. The V gene's germline CDR1 is LNHDA and CDR2 SQIVND (reference sequence). The CDR3 spells CASSWRTSTDTQYF. The CDR3 coding sequence is TGTGCCAGTAGTTGGCGGACAAGCACAGATACGCAGTATTTT.

This sequence joins TRBV5-1 and TRBJ2-7; 9 bases agree with TRBD2. The CDR3 is made up of 13 amino acids. J gave up 3 bases and V 5 bases, and 3 bases lay outside the gene matches. Germline V CDR1 and CDR2: SGHRS, YFSETQ. The CDR3 DNA sequence: TGCGCCAGCAGAGGGACTAGCAGCTACGAGCAGTACTTC. The encoded protein is CASRGTSSYEQYF.